These 17 T cell receptor beta chains came from one sample sequenced in a study of shared clonotypes between healthy human individuals. TCRdb keeps only in-frame clones here, not all; method: immunoSEQ multiplex PCR. Among 1.6 million or so clones listed, roughly 98.5% were seen once. The sequencing input was naive CD4+ T cells sorted from blood. Subset indicated: CD45RA+ positively selected. The receptors come from a man aged 25 to 40 in good health.

The chain links TRBV28 to TRBJ1-1; perhaps TRBD1 as D (5 bases). V lost 5 bases and J 0 bases, leaving 13 bases between the germline ends. CDR1 and CDR2 from the germline V gene are MDHEN and SYDVKM. This CDR3 is 15 amino acids long. The CDR3 bases are TGTGCCAGCAGTATGTACAGGAGCCTGAACACTGAAGCTTTCTTT. This encodes CASSMYRSLNTEAFF.

The chain joins TRBV11-2 to TRBJ2-2; 10 nucleotides agree with TRBD2. The junction had 5 bases not matched to a gene; V was cut back by 1 base and J by 6 bases. CDR1 is SGHAT, CDR2 FQNNGV, per germline. This CDR3 spans 16 amino acids. The CDR3 DNA follows: TGTGCCAGCAGCTTAGTCGGCCTAGCGGGAGCCGGGGAGCTGTTTTTT. Its protein product is CASSLVGLAGAGELFF.

The chain joins TRBV5-1 to TRBJ2-5, with 7 bases that match TRBD2. V was pared by 4 bases and J by 5 bases, with 8 bases of the junction left unmatched. The CDR3 is made up of 14 amino acids. Looked up from germline, CDR1 is SGHRS and CDR2 is YFSETQ. DNA of the CDR3: TGCGCCAGCAGCGAGGGACTAAATAGGGAGACCCAGTACTTC. Translating gives CASSEGLNRETQYF.

This clone was counted a single time. This sequence joins TRBV7-2 and TRBJ2-3, with unresolved D. Germline V gene sequence: CDR1 SGHTA, CDR2 FQGNSA. Trimming stripped 2 bases from V and 11 bases from J, with 17 bases between. This CDR3 is built from 14 residues. The CDR3 protein is CASSLSIRYGEQYF. CDR3 coding DNA: TGTGCCAGCAGCTTAAGCATCCGGTATGGAGAGCAGTATTTT.

The rearrangement uses TRBV27 and TRBJ1-2; no clear D. This CDR3 has 15 amino acids. The germline V and J ends were trimmed by 3 bases and 4 bases, with 15 bases remaining between them. The germline V gene encodes CDR1 MNHEY and CDR2 SMNVEV (reference sequence). CDR3: CASSFVSRVSYGYTF. DNA of the CDR3: TGTGCCAGCAGTTTCGTCTCGCGGGTATCCTATGGCTACACCTTC.

V and J are TRBV9 and TRBJ1-5; maybe TRBD1 (6 bases). V was shortened by 3 bases and J by 4 bases, with 11 bases between the two germline ends. CDR1 SGDLS and CDR2 YYNGEE come from the germline V gene. The CDR3 sequence is 14 residues long. CDR3 nucleotides: TGTGCCAGCAGCGGCCAGGGGAGTAATCAGCCCCAGCATTTT. Its translation is CASSGQGSNQPQHF.

On this clone: This specimen includes other DNA sequences encoding the same CDR3. The chain employs TRBV5-4 and TRBJ2-7, with a possible D match to TRBD2 (6 bases). Trimming took 4 bases from V and 0 from J, leaving 8 bases between them. The CDR3 consists of 13 residues. The V gene's germline CDR1 is SGHNT and CDR2 YYREEE (reference sequence). The CDR3 coding sequence is TGTGCCAGCAGCACGGGACTCTCCTACGAGCAGTACTTC. Protein: CASSTGLSYEQYF.

A single count supports this clone. The chain uses TRBV6-4 and TRBJ2-1; 9 bases align to TRBD2. The V gene end was trimmed by 6 bases and the J gene end by 3 bases; junction bases not matched to a gene: 3. The CDR3 totals 14 residues. In germline, CDR1 is MRHNA, CDR2 SNTAGT. CDR3 in DNA: TGTGCCAGCAGCCGGACTAGCGACTACAATGAGCAGTTCTTC. Protein: CASSRTSDYNEQFF.

This chain links TRBV7-2 with TRBJ2-5; unclear D gene. V was cut by 1 base and J by 5 bases, with 8 bases left in between. The CDR3 has 13 amino acids. Germline CDR1 reads SGHTA; CDR2 reads FQGNSA. For the CDR3, the DNA is TGTGCCAGCAGCTTAGGATCCAGGGAGACCCAGTACTTC. It specifies CASSLGSRETQYF. Combining the CDR3 with reference TRBV7-2 and TRBJ2-5 gives the whole variable domain GAGVSQSPSNKVTEKGKDVELRCDPISGHTALYWYRQSLGQGLEFLIYFQGNSAPDKSGLPSDRFSAERTGGSVSTLTIQRTQQEDSAVYLCASSLGSRETQYFGPGTRLLVL.

The V call is TRBV5-1, the J call TRBJ2-7; D is perhaps TRBD1 (5 bases). Germline V gene lookup returns CDR1 SGHRS and CDR2 YFSETQ. V lost 0 bases to trimming and J lost 0 bases, with 10 bases between them. The CDR3 is 15 amino acids. The CDR3 bases are TGCGCCAGCAGCTTGGTTTGGCAGGGCTCCTACGAGCAGTACTTC. This sequence encodes CASSLVWQGSYEQYF.

Worth noting for this clone: Other nucleotide sequences from this sample produce the same CDR3. The V call is TRBV27, the J call TRBJ2-7; 8 bases align to TRBD2. Trimming cost V 2 bases and J 1 base; bases outside gene matches: 4. Germline V gene data show CDR1 as MNHEY and CDR2 as SMNVEV (reference sequence). The CDR3 runs to 15 residues. The DNA for the CDR3 is TGTGCCAGCAGTTTAGTCGCTAGCGGGTCCTACGAGCAGTACTTC. Protein: CASSLVASGSYEQYF.

The rearrangement uses TRBV5-1 and TRBJ2-5; 7 bases fit TRBD2. The CDR3 is 13 amino acids. Germline CDR1 is SGHRS and CDR2 is YFSETQ. V shed 9 bases, J shed 5 bases, and the junction held 10 bases outside the gene matches. CDR3 DNA sequence: TGCGCCACCGCGACTAGCCCCTCGGAGACCCAGTACTTC. Its protein product is CATATSPSETQYF.

This chain connects TRBV6-5 to TRBJ2-5, with D unresolved. V lost 0 bases to trimming and J lost 1 base, with 6 bases between them. CDR1 and CDR2 from the germline V gene are MNHEY and SVGAGI. The CDR3 runs to 14 residues. CDR3 nucleotide sequence: TGTGCCAGCAGTTACTCGAATCTCCAAGAGACCCAGTACTTC. This sequence encodes CASSYSNLQETQYF.

The chain combines TRBV28 with TRBJ2-7, with 11 bases matching TRBD2. The V and J ends lost 8 bases and 2 bases, in that order; junction bases with no gene match: 8. The germline CDR1 and CDR2 sequences are MDHEN and SYDVKM. This CDR3 has 15 residues. The CDR3 protein is CASRLGLAETYEQYF. The CDR3 DNA follows: TGTGCCAGCCGCCTGGGACTAGCGGAAACCTACGAGCAGTACTTC.

The chain recombines TRBV7-9 with TRBJ2-3, with D perhaps TRBD1 or TRBD2 (5 bases each). The V end was cut by 6 bases, the J end by 2 bases, with 12 bases between. In germline, CDR1 is SEHNR, CDR2 FQNEAQ (reference sequence). This CDR3 has 14 residues. The CDR3 is CASSPGPTTDTQYF. CDR3 coding DNA: TGTGCCAGCAGTCCGGGACCAACCACAGATACGCAGTATTTT.

V gene TRBV6-5 combines with J gene TRBJ1-5, with D uncertain. Germline loops: CDR1 MNHEY, CDR2 SVGAGI. Trimming removed 6 bases at V and 8 bases at J, with 11 bases between. This CDR3 has 12 residues. CDR3 residues: CASSRGWKPQHF. CDR3 nucleotide sequence: TGTGCCAGCAGCAGAGGGTGGAAGCCCCAGCATTTT.

The gene calls are TRBV6-5 and TRBJ2-1; tentative D call: TRBD1 (6 bases). Germline CDR1 MNHEY, CDR2 SVGAGI. CDR3 length equals 12 residues. The V end lost 2 bases, the J end lost 9 bases, and 8 bases lay between the germline ends. The CDR3 here is CASSYPTGEQFF. The CDR3 nucleotides are TGTGCCAGCAGTTACCCGACAGGTGAGCAGTTCTTC.